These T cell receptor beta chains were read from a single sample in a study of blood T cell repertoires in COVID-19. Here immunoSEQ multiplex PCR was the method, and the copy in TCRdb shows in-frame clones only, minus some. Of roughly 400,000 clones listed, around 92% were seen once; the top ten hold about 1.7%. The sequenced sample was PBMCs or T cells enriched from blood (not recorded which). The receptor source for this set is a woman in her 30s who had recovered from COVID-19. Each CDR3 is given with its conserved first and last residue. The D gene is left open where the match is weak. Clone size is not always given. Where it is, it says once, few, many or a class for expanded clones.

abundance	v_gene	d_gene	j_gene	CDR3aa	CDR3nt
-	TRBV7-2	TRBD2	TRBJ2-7	CASSLEIAGSYEQYF	TGTGCCAGCAGCTTAGAAATAGCGGGCTCCTACGAGCAGTACTTC
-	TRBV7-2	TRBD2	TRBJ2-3	CASSSRGGPPDTQYF	TGTGCCAGCAGCTCCCGGGGGGGCCCTCCAGATACGCAGTATTTT
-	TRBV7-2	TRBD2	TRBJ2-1	CASRTSGWVRNEQFF	TGTGCCAGCAGAACTAGCGGGTGGGTAAGGAATGAGCAGTTCTTC
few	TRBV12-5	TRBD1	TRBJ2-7	CASGTGTGAYEQYF	TGTGCTAGTGGCACCGGGACAGGGGCCTACGAGCAGTACTTC
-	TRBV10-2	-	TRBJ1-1	CASSEWPRVLNTEAFF	TGCGCCAGCAGTGAGTGGCCCAGGGTGCTGAACACTGAAGCTTTCTTT
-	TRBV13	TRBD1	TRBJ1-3	CASRQGATGNTIYF	TGTGCCAGCAGACAGGGGGCAACTGGAAACACCATATATTTT
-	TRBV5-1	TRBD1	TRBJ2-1	CASSLPGTEPVYNEQFF	TGCGCCAGCAGCTTGCCCGGGACAGAACCGGTATACAATGAGCAGTTCTTC
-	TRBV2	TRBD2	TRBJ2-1	CASSVKLAAYNEQFF	TGTGCCAGCAGTGTCAAACTAGCGGCCTACAATGAGCAGTTCTTC
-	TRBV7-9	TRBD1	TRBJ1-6	CASSTGQGVPLHF	TGTGCCAGCAGCACCGGACAGGGGGTACCCCTCCACTTT
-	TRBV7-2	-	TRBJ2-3	CASSLGPRGGHTQYF	TGTGCCAGCAGCTTAGGACCAAGGGGGGGCCATACGCAGTATTTT
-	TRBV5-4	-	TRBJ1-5	CASSVRFSNQPQHF	TGTGCCAGCAGCGTCAGGTTCTCCAATCAGCCCCAGCATTTT
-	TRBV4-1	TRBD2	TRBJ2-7	CASSQALSGGAVYEQYF	TGCGCCAGCAGCCAAGCTCTTAGCGGGGGGGCAGTATACGAGCAGTACTTC
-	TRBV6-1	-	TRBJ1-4	CASSDDWGGSNEKLFF	TGTGCCAGCAGTGATGACTGGGGCGGATCTAATGAAAAACTGTTTTTT
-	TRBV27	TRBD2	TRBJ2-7	CASSFSTSLNEQYF	TGTGCCAGCAGTTTTTCGACTAGCCTAAACGAGCAGTACTTC
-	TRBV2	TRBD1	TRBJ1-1	CASGTENTEAFF	TGTGCCAGCGGGACAGAGAACACTGAAGCTTTCTTT
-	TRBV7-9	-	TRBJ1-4	CAILDRTNEKLFF	TGTGCCATCCTAGACAGAACTAATGAAAAACTGTTTTTT
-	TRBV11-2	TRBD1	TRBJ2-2	CASSSGTGLFWGNTGELFF	TGTGCCAGCAGCTCCGGGACAGGGCTTTTTTGGGGGAACACCGGGGAGCTGTTTTTT
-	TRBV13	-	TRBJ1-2	CASSQNSYGYTF	TGTGCCAGCAGCCAGAACAGCTATGGCTACACCTTC
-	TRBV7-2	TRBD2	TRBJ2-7	CASSLDWGGGGAREQYF	TGTGCCAGCAGCTTAGATTGGGGGGGTGGCGGGGCTCGGGAGCAGTACTTC
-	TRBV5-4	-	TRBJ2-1	CASSSPTPTSYNEQFF	TGTGCCAGCAGCTCCCCCACTCCTACCTCCTACAATGAGCAGTTCTTC
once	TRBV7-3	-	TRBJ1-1	CASSLQGTNTEAFF	TGTGCCAGCAGCTTACAGGGTACGAACACTGAAGCTTTCTTT
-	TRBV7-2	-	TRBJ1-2	CASSSTGNYGYTF	TGTGCCAGCAGCTCTACAGGGAACTATGGCTACACCTTC
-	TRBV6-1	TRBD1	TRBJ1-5	CASSEFGTEGNQPQHF	TGTGCCAGCAGTGAATTTGGGACAGAGGGCAATCAGCCCCAGCATTTT
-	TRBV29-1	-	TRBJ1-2	CSVEQVANYGYTF	TGCAGCGTTGAACAGGTAGCTAACTATGGCTACACCTTC
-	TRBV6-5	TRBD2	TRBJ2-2	CASSRARLAAGELFF	TGTGCCAGCAGTCGTGCTAGACTAGCCGCCGGGGAGCTGTTTTTT
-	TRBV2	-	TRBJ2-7	CASSAAWQASSYEQYF	TGTGCCAGCAGTGCCGCCTGGCAGGCGAGCTCCTACGAGCAGTACTTC
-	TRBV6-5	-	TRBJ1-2	CASSYRQGGYGYTF	TGTGCCAGCAGTTACCGCCAGGGTGGGTATGGCTACACCTTC
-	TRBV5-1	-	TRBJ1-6	CASSLGLGTEGSPLHF	TGCGCCAGCAGCTTGGGGTTGGGGACTGAGGGGTCACCCCTCCACTTT
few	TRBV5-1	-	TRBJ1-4	CASRQGSGEKLFF	TGCGCCAGCAGGCAGGGTTCTGGCGAAAAACTGTTTTTT
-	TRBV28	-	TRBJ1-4	CASSLRTTTNEKLFF	TGTGCCAGCAGTTTGAGGACAACAACTAATGAAAAACTGTTTTTT
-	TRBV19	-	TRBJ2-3	CASSIGRVLTDTQYF	TGTGCCAGTAGTATAGGCAGGGTCCTCACAGATACGCAGTATTTT
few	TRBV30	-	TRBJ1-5	CAWSTWGGGPQHF	TGTGCCTGGAGTACATGGGGCGGGGGGCCCCAGCATTTT
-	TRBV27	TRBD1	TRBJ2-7	CASSPLSHRGLEQYF	TGTGCCAGCAGTCCACTAAGTCACAGGGGGTTGGAGCAGTACTTC
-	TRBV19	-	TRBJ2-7	CASSMMAGLDHEQYF	TGTGCCAGTAGTATGATGGCGGGTTTGGACCACGAGCAGTACTTC
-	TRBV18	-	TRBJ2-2	CASSPGADTGELFF	TGTGCCAGCTCACCAGGGGCTGACACCGGGGAGCTGTTTTTT
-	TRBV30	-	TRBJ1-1	CAWSVTGRTEAFF	TGTGCCTGGAGTGTAACAGGGCGGACTGAAGCTTTCTTT
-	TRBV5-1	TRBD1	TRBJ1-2	CASSLEGARGYTF	TGCGCCAGCAGCTTGGAGGGGGCGCGGGGCTACACCTTC
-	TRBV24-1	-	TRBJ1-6	CATSDLLDIDSPLHF	TGTGCCACCAGTGATTTGTTGGACATAGATTCACCCCTCCACTTT
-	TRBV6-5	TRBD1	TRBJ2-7	CASSYSGTGVYEQYF	TGTGCCAGCAGTTACTCGGGGACAGGGGTCTACGAGCAGTACTTC
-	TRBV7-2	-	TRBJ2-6	CASSLLRQTSGANVLTF	TGTGCCAGCAGCTTATTGCGACAGACCTCTGGGGCCAACGTCCTGACTTTC
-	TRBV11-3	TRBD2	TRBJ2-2	CASSLRSSGDFTGELFF	TGTGCCAGCAGCTTACGGAGTAGCGGGGACTTCACCGGGGAGCTGTTTTTT
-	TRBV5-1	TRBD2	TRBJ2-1	CASSSIVPGLAGDVIEQFF	TGCGCCAGCAGCTCGATAGTCCCGGGACTAGCGGGAGACGTGATTGAGCAGTTCTTC
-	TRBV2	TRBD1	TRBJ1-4	CASREDRGTEKLFF	TGTGCCAGCAGGGAGGACAGGGGTACTGAAAAACTGTTTTTT
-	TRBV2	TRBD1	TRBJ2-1	CAGHRDRDIYNEQFF	TGTGCCGGCCACCGGGACAGGGACATCTACAATGAGCAGTTCTTC
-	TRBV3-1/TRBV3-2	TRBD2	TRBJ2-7	CASSQGASGAYEQYF	TGTGCCAGCAGCCAAGGGGCTAGCGGGGCCTACGAGCAGTACTTC